This T cell receptor (beta chain) is from a study of identical twins. V shed 5 bases and J 7 bases; nucleotides not matched to a gene: 16. The CDR3 extends over 17 amino acids. CDR1 DFQATT and CDR2 SNEGSKA come from the germline V gene (reference sequence). This clonotype has more than one count but fewer than ten. Each CDR3 protein is one row after TCRdb ran MiXCR on the 5' RACE reads. The profile covers about 720,000 distinct CDR3 sequences, with 15% to 20% appearing a single time and roughly 14% taken by the ten largest. These sequences were also reported in another study, on T cells expressing NK-cell markers.

The chain joins TRBV20-1 to TRBJ2-1; TRBD2 matches at 11 bases. Sample: PBMCs. The clonotype comes from a woman aged 18-29 years in good health. The CDR3 protein is CSARRSLIAGGKNEQFF. The CDR3 DNA reads as TGCAGTGCTCGGCGCTCCTTAATAGCGGGAGGGAAGAATGAGCAGTTCTTC.